In this sample, the clone carrying this TCR beta chain turned up once. Antigen: not known. This record belongs to a study of blood T cells in healthy people across ages. Study-wide background: Through template switching, about one barcoded beta molecule was captured per two T cells, as measured in model experiments. Findings and caveats of the study: Expanded clonotype changes were possibly confounded by unknown donor CMV status.

The CDR3 extends over 16 amino acids. CDR1 and CDR2 from the germline V gene are SQVTM and ANQGSEA. A second PCR, run for roughly 7 to 12 cycles, used a sample-barcoded 5' primer plus a J-beta primer mix. Each cDNA molecule carried a tag from a template-switch adaptor that contained 12 random nucleotides. Each CDR3 protein gets one entry after TCRdb re-called the 5' RACE reads with MiXCR. Of 800,000 or so distinct CDR3 sequences listed, roughly 46% are singletons. Those donating, healthy Caucasian individuals from Russia, were aged about 6 to 100. The sample comprised blood. The chain carries TRBV29-1 and TRBJ2-4; D may be TRBD2 (5 bases). The J call may be in error: the DNA end matches TRBJ2-5 better. This sequence originates from a man older than 75 in good health. For the CDR3, the DNA is TGCAGCGTCGCGAGTAGTGTACTAGTCTTGGTAGAGACCCAGTACTTC. It yields the protein CSVASSVLVLVETQYF.